This T cell receptor beta chain was found in a study of blood T cell repertoires in COVID-19. Across the whole study: Specimens from acute and convalescent COVID-19 originated in the United States, Italy and Spain. T cells, B-cell-depleted T cells, or PBMCs provided the cDNA or gDNA that served as material.

Enrolled during active infection, Seattle patients were then followed longitudinally. Original handling: Nucleated cell counts were estimated from reference gene primer amplification. Some clones are missing from TCRdb's copy, which holds only in-frame ones; the method was immunoSEQ multiplex PCR. The V and J calls and clone size are taken from that table; D and trimming were inferred from the DNA. The table lists over 90,000 clones, roughly 76% of them singletons. This clone was detected a few times. V was shortened by 2 bases and J by 5 bases, with 24 bases between the two germline ends. There are 19 residues in the CDR3. Looked up from germline, CDR1 is LGHDT and CDR2 is YNNKEL (reference sequence).

The chain uses TRBV3-1 (or the pseudogene TRBV3-2) and TRBJ2-2; possible D gene TRBD2, 8 bases. The sequencing input was peripheral blood. The TCR originated in a man older than 75 with COVID-19, enrolled during active disease. CDR3 sequence (DNA): TGTGCCAGCAGCCAAAAACTTCAAGCGGGAGCAGGGGGTACCGGGGAGCTGTTTTTT. Its translation: CASSQKLQAGAGGTGELFF.